The 19 T cell receptor beta chains listed next were all sequenced from one sample in a study of T cells in Graves' hyperthyroidism and ophthalmopathy. TCR beta CDR3 sequences were amplified from RNA transcripts. During a first-round RT-PCR of the TCR CDR3, the HTBI primer set was used. TCRdb used MiXCR to reprocess the multiplex PCR reads, holding one entry per CDR3 protein. The table has 700,000 or so distinct CDR3 sequences, roughly 17% seen once. Sequencing was done on a sample of blood. All receptors come from a young man with Graves' hyperthyroidism.

The chain combines TRBV9 with TRBJ1-2; maybe TRBD1 (5 bases). This CDR3 has 12 amino acids. V was shortened by 7 bases and J by 6 bases, with 13 bases between the two germline ends. Per germline, CDR1 SGDLS and CDR2 YYNGEE. CDR3 in DNA: TGTGCCAGCTGGGAGACAGCGAATGGCTACACCTTC. Encoded protein: CASWETANGYTF.

This clonotype has at least ten counts. The rearrangement uses TRBV27 and TRBJ1-1; TRBD1 is a possible D gene (5 bases). CDR3 length equals 14 residues. The V end lost 2 bases, the J end lost 5 bases, and 12 bases lay between the germline ends. CDR1 MNHEY and CDR2 SMNVEV come from the germline V gene (reference sequence). CDR3 nucleotide sequence: TGTGCCAGCAGTTTAAGGATGGGGCAAACTGAAGCTTTCTTT. Translating gives CASSLRMGQTEAFF.

The sample holds many counts of this clonotype. The genes are TRBV6-1 and TRBJ2-7; 9 bases are a match to TRBD1. Germline-derived CDR1 and CDR2 are MNHNS and SASEGT. CDR3 length: 14 residues. Trimming at V came to 5 bases and at J to 2 bases, leaving 4 bases not matched to a gene. The CDR3 DNA follows: TGTGCCAGCAGTATACAGGGGGCTCCCTACGAGCAGTACTTC. The encoded protein is CASSIQGAPYEQYF.

The genes are TRBV4-1 and TRBJ2-2; D unclear. Germline V gives CDR1 MGHRA, CDR2 YSYEKL. This CDR3 is 17 amino acids long. V was clipped by 1 base and J by 0 bases, with 12 bases between them. Here the CDR3 reads CASSQGVLVSNTGELFF. The CDR3, as DNA: TGCGCCAGCAGCCAAGGGGTCTTAGTCTCGAACACCGGGGAGCTGTTTTTT.

The V call is TRBV28, the J call TRBJ1-2; D is perhaps TRBD1 (6 bases). Trimming pared 3 bases from V and 7 bases from J, leaving 12 bases between. This CDR3 is 13 amino acids long. Germline V lookup: CDR1 MDHEN, CDR2 SYDVKM. The CDR3 loop reads CASSFGGASGYTF. The CDR3 coding sequence is TGTGCCAGCAGTTTCGGGGGCGCTAGTGGCTACACCTTC.

In this sample, this clonotype turned up a few times. The J gene is TRBJ2-3, the V gene TRBV28, with TRBD2 matching over 7 bases. Trimming at V came to 6 bases and at J to 4 bases, leaving 10 bases not matched to a gene. In germline, CDR1 is MDHEN, CDR2 SYDVKM. The CDR3 extends over 15 amino acids. The CDR3 DNA is TGTGCCAGCAGCAGTAGCGGGCGTACTTCAGATACGCAGTATTTT. Residues: CASSSSGRTSDTQYF.

This clonotype was detected only a few times. The chain has TRBV18 and TRBJ2-7; perhaps TRBD2 as D (6 bases). Germline loops: CDR1 KGHSH, CDR2 LQKENI. There are 17 residues in the CDR3. The germline V and J ends were trimmed by 3 bases and 1 base, with 19 bases remaining between them. Here the CDR3 DNA reads TGTGCCAGCTCACCTGTTCTGGGGAGGAATGGGTCCTACGAGCAGTACTTC. Protein product: CASSPVLGRNGSYEQYF.

This clonotype appeared many times. The chain recombines TRBV12-3 or TRBV12-4 with TRBJ1-4; 9 bases line up with TRBD1. CDR3 size: 17 residues. V lost 4 bases and J lost 4; bases outside the gene matches: 10. The CDR3 nucleotides read TGTGCCAGCAGTTCCCAACGGACAGGGGCTAATAATGAAAAACTGTTTTTT. This gives the protein CASSSQRTGANNEKLFF.

The chain uses TRBV9 and TRBJ2-1, with 10 bases aligning to TRBD2. V shed 3 bases and J 4 bases; nucleotides not matched to a gene: 10. Per germline, CDR1 SGDLS and CDR2 YYNGEE. CDR3 length equals 17 residues. CDR3 in amino acids: CASSAELLAGLYNEQFF. The DNA of the CDR3 is TGTGCCAGCAGCGCCGAATTACTAGCGGGACTTTACAATGAGCAGTTCTTC.

V is TRBV7-3 and J is TRBJ2-6; D is possibly TRBD2 (6 bases). The CDR3 length is 16 residues. Germline V gene sequence: CDR1 SGHTA, CDR2 FQGTGA. Trimming shortened V by 5 bases and J by 0 bases, and 11 bases separated the two germline ends. The chain's CDR3 is CASSPDGGSGANVLTF. CDR3 nucleotides: TGTGCCAGCAGCCCCGACGGGGGCTCTGGGGCCAACGTCCTGACTTTC.

This clonotype was seen once. The chain is built from TRBV5-1 and TRBJ1-6; 7 bases agree with TRBD1. CDR3 size: 15 residues. V was clipped by 0 bases and J by 9 bases; unmatched bases: 6. From germline, CDR1 is SGHRS and CDR2 YFSETQ. The CDR3 bases are TGCGCCAGCAGCTTGGGCGACAGGGTGGCTTCACCCCTCCACTTT. Its translation is CASSLGDRVASPLHF.

This clonotype occurred a few times. A single base separates this from a much larger clone, so it may be a read error. The chain recombines TRBV28 with TRBJ1-1; D gene unclear. Germline V gene sequence: CDR1 MDHEN, CDR2 SYDVKM. The CDR3 is 14 amino acids. The ends were cut back, 1 base at V and 2 bases at J, with 8 bases in the middle. CDR3 sequence reads: CASSLSQRNTEAFF. In DNA, the CDR3 is TGTGCCAGCAGTTTATCACAGAGAAACACTGAAGCTTTCTTT. Filled out from reference TRBV28 and TRBJ1-1, the complete variable domain reads DVKVTQSSRYLVKRTGEKVFLECVQDMDHENMFWYRQDPGLGLRLIYFSYDVKMKEKGDIPEGYSVSREKKERFSLILESASTNQTSMYLCASSLSQRNTEAFFGQGTRLTVV.

The sample holds a few counts of this clonotype. The V call is TRBV6-1, the J call TRBJ2-7; 10 bases line up with TRBD2. CDR3 length: 15 residues. Trimming removed 8 bases from V and 2 bases from J; junction bases left unmatched: 9. CDR1 is MNHNS, CDR2 SASEGT, per germline. CDR3 DNA sequence: TGTGCCAGCGCTACCACGGGACTAGCGCCCTACGAGCAGTACTTC. Translated, it gives CASATTGLAPYEQYF.

This clonotype was seen many times. V usage is TRBV2 and J usage is TRBJ2-1; 8 bases map to TRBD2. The ends lost 6 bases at V and 1 base at J; junction bases unmatched: 2. Germline CDR1 SNHLY, CDR2 FYNNEI. The CDR3 has 14 amino acids. CDR3 bases: TGTGCCAGCAGACCGGGAGGGTCCTACAATGAGCAGTTCTTC. It yields the protein CASRPGGSYNEQFF.

The sample holds a few counts of this clonotype. This chain joins TRBV6-5 and TRBJ2-3; 12 positions agree with TRBD2. Germline CDR1 is MNHEY and CDR2 is SVGAGI. This CDR3 comprises 13 residues. The trim removed 2 bases at V and 12 bases at J, leaving 3 bases unmatched. The CDR3 nucleotides are TGTGCCAGCAGTTACCTGACTAGCGGGAGTCAGTATTTT. This encodes CASSYLTSGSQYF.

This clonotype turned up a few times. The chain employs TRBV7-2 and TRBJ2-5, with D perhaps matching TRBD1 or TRBD2 (5 bases each). Germline V gene sequence: CDR1 SGHTA, CDR2 FQGNSA. The V gene lost 8 bases and the J gene lost 2 bases, with 12 bases spanning the gap. CDR3 size: 13 residues. CDR3 sequence (DNA): TGTGCCAGCGGGGGTAGAAGGCAAGAGACCCAGTACTTC. Amino acids: CASGGRRQETQYF.

This chain links TRBV7-6 with TRBJ2-2; TRBD2 matches at 10 bases. The ends lost 0 bases at V and 4 bases at J; junction bases unmatched: 2. Germline assignment: CDR1 SGHVS and CDR2 FNYEAQ. There are 16 residues in the CDR3. As DNA, the CDR3 is TGTGCCAGCAGCTTAGCAGCTAGCGGGGGCACCGGGGAGCTGTTTTTT. This encodes CASSLAASGGTGELFF. Full variable domain (remainder filled in from reference TRBV7-6 and TRBJ2-2): GAGVSQSPRYKVTKRGQDVALRCDPISGHVSLYWYRQALGQGPEFLTYFNYEAQQDKSGLPNDRFSAERPEGSISTLTIQRTEQRDSAMYRCASSLAASGGTGELFFGEGSRLTVL.

This clonotype was observed many times. V is TRBV30 and J is TRBJ1-5; D may be TRBD1 (5 bases). This CDR3 has 15 amino acids. The germline CDR1 and CDR2 sequences are GTSNPN and SVGIG (reference sequence). V was cut by 2 bases and J by 0 bases, with 11 bases left in between. The CDR3 nucleotides are TGTGCCTGGAGTTATTGGGGGGGTAGCAATCAGCCCCAGCATTTT. Protein: CAWSYWGGSNQPQHF. The full variable domain, in which reference TRBV30 and TRBJ1-5 provide the parts outside the CDR3, is SQTIHQWPATLVQPVGSPLSLECTVEGTSNPNLYWYRQAAGRGLQLLFYSVGIGQISSEVPQNLSASRPQDRQFILSSKKLLLSDSGFYLCAWSYWGGSNQPQHFGDGTRLSIL.

This clonotype has a handful of counts. The chain has TRBV20-1 and TRBJ1-1; no reliable D call. Germline lookup yields CDR1 DFQATT and CDR2 SNEGSKA (reference sequence). The CDR3 contains 14 residues. V was trimmed by 5 bases and J by 4 bases, leaving 17 bases between them. CDR3 bases: TGCAGTGCTCCGTCGGTCGGGCCGGCCACTGAAGCTTTCTTT. This codes for CSAPSVGPATEAFF.